The 15 T cell receptor beta chains given below trace back to one sample, sequenced in a study of Graves' ophthalmopathy and Graves' hyperthyroidism. The TCR beta CDR3 regions underwent amplification from RNA transcripts. Second-round multiplex PCR came after first-round RT-PCR with HTBI primers. MiXCR was run by TCRdb on the multiplex PCR reads, yielding one entry per CDR3 protein. Among fewer than 650,000 distinct CDR3 sequences listed, about a fifth were seen once. The sample consisted of peripheral blood. Source of these receptors: a woman aged 18-29 years with stable Graves' hyperthyroidism. Some clones in this sample may be carry-over from other donors' samples.

The genes are TRBV11-1 and TRBJ1-1; 9 bases are shared with TRBD1. CDR1 and CDR2 (germline): SGHAT, FQDESV (reference sequence). The CDR3 has 17 residues. V trimming: 2 bases; J trimming: 4 bases; junction bases outside the gene matches: 11. The DNA for the CDR3 is TGTGCCAGCAGCTTACTTACAGGGGGCGTTCCTGGCACTGAAGCTTTCTTT. It encodes CASSLLTGGVPGTEAFF.

This clonotype was detected many times. For the CDR3, the DNA is TGCAGTGCTAGAGATAGTGCGACAGGGGATCAAGAGACCCAGTACTTC. This gives the protein CSARDSATGDQETQYF. This chain links TRBV20-1 with TRBJ2-5; 8 bases are a match to TRBD1. The ends lost 0 bases at V and 2 bases at J; junction bases unmatched: 8. Germline V gives CDR1 DFQATT, CDR2 SNEGSKA (reference sequence). The CDR3 contains 16 residues.

This clonotype was counted many times. This CDR3 is CAIRQGGVGDEQYF. The CDR3 coding sequence is TGTGCCATCAGACAAGGGGGAGTCGGCGACGAGCAGTACTTC. The genes are TRBV10-3 and TRBJ2-7; D might be TRBD1 (6 bases). CDR1 is ENHRY and CDR2 is SYGVKD in the germline V gene. V was pared by 6 bases and J by 5 bases, with 17 bases between. This CDR3 has 14 amino acids.

The table lists this clonotype with many counts. The rearrangement uses TRBV13 and TRBJ2-2, with 9 bases lining up with TRBD2. The CDR3 length is 18 residues. Germline V gene lookup returns CDR1 PRHDT and CDR2 FYEKMQ (reference sequence). V dropped 2 bases and J dropped 1; count of bases not matched to a gene: 8. This CDR3 is CASSLRIGGGENTGELFF. DNA of the CDR3: TGTGCCAGCAGCTTACGTATTGGCGGGGGGGAGAACACCGGGGAGCTGTTTTTT.

This clonotype was detected ten times or more. The rearrangement links TRBV6-5 to TRBJ1-2; possibly TRBD1 for D (5 bases). The germline gives CDR1 MNHEY, CDR2 SVGAGI. Trimming cost V 5 bases and J 3 bases, with 10 bases left between them. This CDR3 comprises 13 residues. This CDR3 reads CASSHGGDYGYTF. In DNA form, the CDR3 reads TGTGCCAGCAGTCACGGGGGGGACTATGGCTACACCTTC.

This clonotype was observed at least ten times. This rearrangement joins TRBV12-3 or TRBV12-4 to TRBJ1-1; tentatively, D is TRBD1 (5 bases). Trimming cost V 3 bases and J 0 bases, with 17 bases left between them. There are 17 residues in the CDR3. CDR3 amino acids: CASSFRQGFGMNTEAFF. The DNA for the CDR3 is TGTGCCAGCAGTTTTCGGCAGGGCTTCGGGATGAACACTGAAGCTTTCTTT.

V is TRBV10-2 and J is TRBJ2-7; TRBD2 aligns across 7 bases. The CDR3 runs to 14 residues. The germline CDR1 and CDR2 sequences are WSHSY and SAAADI. The V gene end was trimmed by 6 bases and the J gene end by 4 bases; junction bases not matched to a gene: 9. The CDR3 coding sequence is TGCGCCAGCAGACGCATGGGAGCGGGATACGAGCAGTACTTC. Translated: CASRRMGAGYEQYF.

The V gene is TRBV28, the J gene TRBJ2-5, with D possibly being TRBD1 (6 bases). This CDR3 is 15 amino acids long. In germline, CDR1 is MDHEN, CDR2 SYDVKM. Trimming pared 10 bases from V and 1 base from J, leaving 19 bases between. The CDR3 reads CATTGRSGVQETQYF. The CDR3 nucleotides read TGTGCCACCACCGGTCGGTCAGGGGTCCAAGAGACCCAGTACTTC.

This clonotype was counted many times. The rearrangement joins TRBV27 to TRBJ2-4, with D possibly being TRBD2 (5 bases). Trimming pared 6 bases from V and 8 bases from J, leaving 35 bases between. Germline V gives CDR1 MNHEY, CDR2 SMNVEV (reference sequence). The CDR3 is 20 residues long. The CDR3 is CASSPSFAEGARLGIDIQYF. The CDR3, as DNA: TGTGCCAGCAGCCCCTCTTTTGCCGAGGGCGCGCGTTTGGGTATAGACATTCAGTACTTC.

This clonotype showed up many times. This chain connects TRBV10-3 to TRBJ1-2; D gene unclear. The CDR3 is 14 amino acids. The germline gives CDR1 ENHRY, CDR2 SYGVKD. V lost 2 bases, J lost 5 bases, and 12 bases lay in between. The CDR3 region has the DNA TGTGCCATCAGTGAGAATCAGAGAACTTATGGCTACACCTTC. Its protein product is CAISENQRTYGYTF.

Ten or more counts support this clonotype. J is TRBJ2-5 and V is TRBV7-6; possible D gene TRBD2, 6 bases. V was clipped by 5 bases and J by 5 bases, with 12 bases between them. The CDR3 covers 13 residues. CDR1 is SGHVS, CDR2 FNYEAQ, per germline. CDR3 DNA: TGTGCCAGCAGCCCGGAGGGATTGGAGACCCAGTACTTC. Translated: CASSPEGLETQYF. Filled out from reference TRBV7-6 and TRBJ2-5, the complete variable domain reads GAGVSQSPRYKVTKRGQDVALRCDPISGHVSLYWYRQALGQGPEFLTYFNYEAQQDKSGLPNDRFSAERPEGSISTLTIQRTEQRDSAMYRCASSPEGLETQYFGPGTRLLVL.

This clonotype is a singleton in its sample. The V gene is TRBV2, the J gene TRBJ1-1, with D unresolved. The CDR3 is made up of 13 amino acids. Per germline, CDR1 SNHLY and CDR2 FYNNEI. Trimming removed 4 bases at V and 5 bases at J, with 11 bases between. The CDR3 DNA reads TGTGCCAGCAGTGTTACTAGGCGAACTGAAGCTTTCTTT. Its protein product is CASSVTRRTEAFF.

CDR3 amino acids: CASSYPPGLAVSYEQYF. The CDR3 bases are TGTGCCAGCAGTTATCCCCCGGGACTAGCGGTGTCCTACGAGCAGTACTTC. The V gene is TRBV28, the J gene TRBJ2-7, with 11 bases aligning to TRBD2. The ends lost 4 bases at V and 1 base at J; junction bases unmatched: 9. The CDR3 runs to 17 residues. Germline V CDR1 and CDR2: MDHEN, SYDVKM.

This clonotype has a count of ten or more. V is TRBV28 and J is TRBJ2-5; D may be TRBD1 or TRBD2 (5 bases each). Germline CDR1 reads MDHEN; CDR2 reads SYDVKM. This CDR3 contains 15 residues. The V end was cut by 0 bases, the J end by 2 bases, with 10 bases between. CDR3 DNA: TGTGCCAGCAGTTTATGGGGACCCGAACAAGAGACCCAGTACTTC. It encodes CASSLWGPEQETQYF.

This clonotype was recorded many times. The chain recombines TRBV28 with TRBJ2-5; D is unclear. Germline V gene data show CDR1 as MDHEN and CDR2 as SYDVKM. This CDR3 contains 14 residues. The V gene lost 4 bases and the J gene lost 5 bases, with 14 bases spanning the gap. Here the CDR3 DNA reads TGTGCCAGCAGTTCCCTCCGGGTCTACGAGACCCAGTACTTC. This codes for CASSSLRVYETQYF.